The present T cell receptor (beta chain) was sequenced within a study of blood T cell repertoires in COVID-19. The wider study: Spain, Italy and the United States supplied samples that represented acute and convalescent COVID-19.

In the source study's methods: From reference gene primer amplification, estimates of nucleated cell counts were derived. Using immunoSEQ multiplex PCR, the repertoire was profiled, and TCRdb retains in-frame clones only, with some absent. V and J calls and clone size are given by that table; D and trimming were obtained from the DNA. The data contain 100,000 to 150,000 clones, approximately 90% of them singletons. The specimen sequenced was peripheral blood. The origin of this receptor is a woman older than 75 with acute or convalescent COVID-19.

This CDR3 is CSGRQGNYGYTF. The CDR3 DNA reads as TGCAGCGGCCGACAGGGGAACTATGGCTACACCTTC. The chain is built from TRBV29-1 and TRBJ1-2; 8 nucleotides match TRBD1. The CDR3 extends over 12 amino acids. CDR1 is SQVTM and CDR2 is ANQGSEA in the germline V gene. Trimming cost V 7 bases and J 2 bases; bases outside gene matches: 3.